These 5 T cell receptor beta chains came from one sample sequenced in a study of T cell repertoires in cytomegalovirus infection. Each CDR3 protein is one row after TCRdb ran MiXCR on the reads. The table records under 800,000 distinct CDR3 sequences, around 24% of them present only once. The sample comprised CD8+ T cells from PBMCs. These receptors were taken from a human donor in good health (CMV status not recorded). Some clones in this sample may be carry-over from other donors' samples.

The table lists this clonotype with many counts. V and J are TRBV7-9 and TRBJ1-5; D remains unclear. Trimming shortened V by 3 bases and J by 3 bases, and 9 bases separated the two germline ends. The germline V gene encodes CDR1 SEHNR and CDR2 FQNEAQ (reference sequence). The CDR3 has 14 amino acids. The CDR3: CASSFGQINQPQHF. The CDR3 bases are TGTGCCAGCAGCTTTGGGCAGATCAATCAGCCCCAGCATTTT.

The chain employs TRBV6-2 or TRBV6-3 and TRBJ2-3; 10 nucleotides align to TRBD2. V shed 2 bases and J 3 bases; nucleotides not matched to a gene: 8. The CDR3 has 17 residues. Germline V CDR1 and CDR2: MNHEY, SVGEGT. DNA for the CDR3: TGTGCCAGCAGTTACCTCCCTAGCGGGGGTTGGACAGATACGCAGTATTTT. It translates to CASSYLPSGGWTDTQYF.

Only one count was recorded for this clonotype. Here the CDR3 DNA reads TGCGCCAGCAGTCGGACACGAAGGACAGGGGAAACAAGAAAGTACAATGAGCAGTTCTTC. Residues: CASSRTRRTGETRKYNEQFF. The J gene is TRBJ2-1, the V gene TRBV23-1; TRBD1 matches 9 bases. TRBV23-1 is annotated as an ORF whose role is uncertain. The CDR3 sequence is 20 residues long. V was clipped by 4 bases and J by 4 bases; unmatched bases: 20.

The rearrangement joins TRBV11-2 to TRBJ1-1; 9 bases map to TRBD1. V was clipped by 5 bases and J by 4 bases; unmatched bases: 5. Germline CDR1 SGHAT, CDR2 FQNNGV. The CDR3 is 14 amino acids. The CDR3 here is CASSPTDRGTEAFF. CDR3 bases: TGTGCCAGCAGCCCCACGGACAGGGGCACTGAAGCTTTCTTT.

Worth noting for this clonotype: One end of the junction does not line up with germline, which may come from a read error. The chain carries TRBV27 and TRBJ2-1; D is unresolved. The germline CDR1 and CDR2 sequences are MNHEY and SMNVEV (reference sequence). The CDR3 extends over 14 amino acids. The CDR3 loop is CASSPIGRMNERFF. The CDR3 DNA follows: TGTGCCAGCAGTCCTATAGGCAGGATGAATGAGCGGTTCTTC.